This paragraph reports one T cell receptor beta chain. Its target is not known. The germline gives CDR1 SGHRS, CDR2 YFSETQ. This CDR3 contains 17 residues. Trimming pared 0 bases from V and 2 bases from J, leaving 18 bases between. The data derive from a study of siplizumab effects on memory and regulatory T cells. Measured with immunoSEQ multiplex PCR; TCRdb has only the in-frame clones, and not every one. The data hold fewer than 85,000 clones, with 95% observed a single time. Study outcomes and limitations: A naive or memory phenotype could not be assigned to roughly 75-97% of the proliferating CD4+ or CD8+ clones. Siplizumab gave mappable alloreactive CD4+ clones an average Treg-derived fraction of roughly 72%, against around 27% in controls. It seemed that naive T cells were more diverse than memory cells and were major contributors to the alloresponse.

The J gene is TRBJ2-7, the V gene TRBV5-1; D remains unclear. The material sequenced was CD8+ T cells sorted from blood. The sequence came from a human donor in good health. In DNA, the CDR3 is TGCGCCAGCAGCTTGGACACCGACCCCCAGCGAACCTACGAGCAGTACTTC. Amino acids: CASSLDTDPQRTYEQYF.